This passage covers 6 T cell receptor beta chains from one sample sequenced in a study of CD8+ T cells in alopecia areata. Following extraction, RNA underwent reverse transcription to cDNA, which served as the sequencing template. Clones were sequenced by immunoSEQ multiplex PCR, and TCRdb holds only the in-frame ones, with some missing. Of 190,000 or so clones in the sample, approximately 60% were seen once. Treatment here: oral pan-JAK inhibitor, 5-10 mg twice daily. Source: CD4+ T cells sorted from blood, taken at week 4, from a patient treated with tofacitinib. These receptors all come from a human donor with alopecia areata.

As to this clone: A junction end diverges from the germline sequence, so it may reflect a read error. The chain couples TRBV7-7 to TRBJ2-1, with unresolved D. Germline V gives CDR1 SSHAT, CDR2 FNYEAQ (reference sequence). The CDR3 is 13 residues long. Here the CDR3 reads CASTIGPYNEQFF. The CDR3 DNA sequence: TGTGCTAGCACCATCGGGCCCTACAATGAGCAGTTCTTC. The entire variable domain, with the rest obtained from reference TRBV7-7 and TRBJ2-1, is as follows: GAGVSQSPRYKVTKRGQDVTLRCDPISSHATLYWYQQALGQGPEFLTYFNYEAQPDKSGLPSDRFSAERPEGSISTLTIQRTEQRDSAMYRCASTIGPYNEQFFGPGTRLTVL.

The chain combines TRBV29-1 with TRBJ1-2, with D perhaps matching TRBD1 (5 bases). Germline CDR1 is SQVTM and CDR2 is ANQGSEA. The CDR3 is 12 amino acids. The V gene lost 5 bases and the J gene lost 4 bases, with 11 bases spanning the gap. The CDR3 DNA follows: TGCAGCGTTCATAGGGACCCCTATGGCTACACCTTC. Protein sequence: CSVHRDPYGYTF. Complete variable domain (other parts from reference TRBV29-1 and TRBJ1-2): SAVISQKPSRDICQRGTSLTIQCQVDSQVTMMFWYRQQPGQSLTLIATANQGSEATYESGFVIDKFPISRPNLTFSTLTVSNMSPEDSSIYLCSVHRDPYGYTFGSGTRLTVV.

The CDR3, as DNA: TGTGCCAGCAGCCCCTTCAGGGTGGCAGAGACCCAGTACTTC. Translating it yields CASSPFRVAETQYF. The J gene is TRBJ2-5, the V gene TRBV6-6; D is possibly TRBD1 (5 bases). The CDR3 totals 14 residues. CDR1 and CDR2 from the germline V gene are MNHNY and SVGAGI (reference sequence). Deletions cut 6 bases from V and 4 bases from J, with 15 bases between.

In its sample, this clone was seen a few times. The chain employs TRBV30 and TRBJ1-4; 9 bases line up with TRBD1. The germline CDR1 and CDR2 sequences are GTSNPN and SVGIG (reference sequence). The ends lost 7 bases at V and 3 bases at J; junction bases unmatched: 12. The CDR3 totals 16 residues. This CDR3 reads CASSPSQGAPNEKLFF. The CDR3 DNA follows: TGTGCCTCCTCCCCCTCACAGGGGGCTCCTAATGAAAAACTGTTTTTT.

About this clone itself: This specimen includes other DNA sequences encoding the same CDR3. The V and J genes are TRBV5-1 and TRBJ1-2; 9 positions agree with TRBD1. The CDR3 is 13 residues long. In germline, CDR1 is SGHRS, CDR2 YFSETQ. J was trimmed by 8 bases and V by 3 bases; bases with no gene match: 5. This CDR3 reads CASSWGQGDGYTF. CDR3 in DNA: TGCGCCAGCAGCTGGGGACAGGGCGACGGCTACACCTTC.

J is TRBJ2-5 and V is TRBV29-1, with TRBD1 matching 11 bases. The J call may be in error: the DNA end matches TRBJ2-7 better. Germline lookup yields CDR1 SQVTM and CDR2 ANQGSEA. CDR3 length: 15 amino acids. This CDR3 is CSVGRWDRGFYEQYF. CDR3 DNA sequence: TGCAGCGTTGGCCGGTGGGACAGGGGGTTTTACGAGCAGTACTTC.